A single sample gave rise to the 17 T cell receptor beta chains below, sequenced in a study of CD8+ T cells in alopecia areata. Documented treatment: oral pan-JAK inhibitor, 5-10 mg twice daily. After isolation, RNA underwent reverse transcription to generate cDNA as the sequencing template. The table came from immunoSEQ multiplex PCR; TCRdb's copy has only in-frame clones and leaves some out. The profile shows approximately 100,000 clones, 55% to 70% of them singletons. The specimen was CD8+ T cells sorted from blood, collected at approximately week 60, from a patient treated with tofacitinib. The receptors come from a human donor with alopecia areata.

The V call is TRBV5-1, the J call TRBJ2-3; no clear D. The CDR3 consists of 15 residues. Trimming took off 3 bases at V and 0 bases at J, with 11 bases between the two ends. Germline CDR1 reads SGHRS; CDR2 reads YFSETQ. CDR3 sequence (DNA): TGCGCCAGCAGCTATTTCAGACCTAGCACAGATACGCAGTATTTT. Translated, it gives CASSYFRPSTDTQYF.

This clone has just a few counts. V usage is TRBV2 and J usage is TRBJ2-7, with 9 bases identical to TRBD2. Germline V lookup: CDR1 SNHLY, CDR2 FYNNEI. This CDR3 spans 14 amino acids. Trimming took 9 bases from V and 3 from J; bases not matched to a gene: 9. CDR3 residues: CASMMAGGYYEQYF. The CDR3 region has the DNA TGTGCCAGTATGATGGCGGGGGGGTACTACGAGCAGTACTTC.

This clone was seen more than once but under ten times. This chain links TRBV29-1 with TRBJ2-6; D tentatively reads TRBD1 or TRBD2 (5 bases each). The CDR3 contains 19 residues. The V and J ends lost 6 bases and 0 bases respectively, with 24 bases between them. CDR1 is SQVTM, CDR2 ANQGSEA, per germline. CDR3 sequence: CSVPGPHAHSSSGANVLTF. The CDR3 DNA follows: TGCAGCGTACCGGGACCTCATGCTCACTCGTCCTCTGGGGCCAACGTCCTGACTTTC.

This chain connects TRBV6-5 to TRBJ2-2, with D unresolved. V lost 5 bases to trimming and J lost 6 bases, with 13 bases between them. The germline V gene has CDR1 MNHEY and CDR2 SVGAGI. The CDR3 has 14 residues. For the CDR3, the DNA is TGTGCCAGCAGTCCATCTCTTAATTCCGGGGAGCTGTTTTTT. Protein product: CASSPSLNSGELFF.

The chain joins TRBV19 to TRBJ2-1; D is possibly TRBD2 (5 bases). Germline-derived CDR1 and CDR2 are LNHDA and SQIVND (reference sequence). Deletions cut 5 bases from V and 0 bases from J, with 11 bases between. The CDR3 consists of 15 residues. CDR3 DNA: TGTGCCAGTAGTCTAGGGAGTAGCTCCTACAATGAGCAGTTCTTC. Translated, it gives CASSLGSSSYNEQFF.

J is TRBJ1-6 and V is TRBV7-9; possibly TRBD1 for D (5 bases). V lost 5 bases, J lost 8 bases, and 16 bases lay in between. From germline, CDR1 is SEHNR and CDR2 FQNEAQ (reference sequence). This CDR3 is 15 amino acids long. The CDR3: CASSHRSGGYSPLHF. CDR3 bases: TGTGCCAGCAGCCACCGGTCCGGGGGTTATTCACCCCTCCACTTT.

The V gene is TRBV7-9, the J gene TRBJ2-7, with D possibly being TRBD1 (5 bases). The CDR3 sequence is 15 residues long. Trimming took off 6 bases at V and 1 base at J, with 16 bases between the two ends. CDR1 and CDR2 from the germline V gene are SEHNR and FQNEAQ (reference sequence). DNA for the CDR3: TGTGCCAGCAGTTCCCAGGGTAAACCATCCTACGAGCAGTACTTC. Protein sequence: CASSSQGKPSYEQYF.

The rearrangement links TRBV6-5 to TRBJ1-4; maybe TRBD1 (5 bases). Looked up from germline, CDR1 is MNHEY and CDR2 is SVGAGI. The V end was cut by 2 bases, the J end by 6 bases, with 13 bases between. The CDR3 runs to 15 residues. The CDR3 DNA reads TGTGCCAGCAGTTACGTCGGGGCGGGGTATGAAAAACTGTTTTTT. It encodes CASSYVGAGYEKLFF.

This clone was observed a handful of times. The chain carries TRBV7-2 and TRBJ2-3; TRBD1 matches 8 bases. This CDR3 has 15 residues. CDR1 is SGHTA, CDR2 FQGNSA, per germline. Germline trimming cut 0 bases from V and 10 bases from J; bases unmatched to any gene: 9. The CDR3 nucleotides are TGTGCCAGCAGCTTAGCGGACAGGGCGTACAATCCGCAGTATTTT. Its protein product is CASSLADRAYNPQYF.

V is TRBV20-1 and J is TRBJ1-2; no firm D call. This CDR3 has 10 residues. Trimming shortened V by 5 bases and J by 10 bases, and 11 bases separated the two germline ends. Looked up from germline, CDR1 is DFQATT and CDR2 is SNEGSKA (reference sequence). CDR3 sequence reads: CSAFDGDYTF. The CDR3 nucleotides are TGCAGTGCTTTTGACGGGGACTACACCTTC.

This chain uses TRBV7-2 with TRBJ2-2; maybe TRBD1 (6 bases). V lost 3 bases, J lost 7 bases, and 12 bases lay in between. The CDR3 totals 14 residues. Germline V CDR1 and CDR2: SGHTA, FQGNSA. CDR3 residues: CASSFLTGSGELFF. CDR3 DNA sequence: TGTGCCAGCAGCTTCTTAACAGGGAGCGGGGAGCTGTTTTTT.

The chain links TRBV5-1 to TRBJ2-1; perhaps TRBD2 as D (6 bases). Germline loops: CDR1 SGHRS, CDR2 YFSETQ. The germline V and J ends were trimmed by 3 bases and 4 bases, with 17 bases remaining between them. The CDR3 consists of 16 residues. CDR3 bases: TGCGCCAGCAGCTCGGGCGGGGACTCGACGTACAATGAGCAGTTCTTC. Amino acid sequence: CASSSGGDSTYNEQFF.

A few counts support this clone. J is TRBJ2-2 and V is TRBV29-1, with D perhaps matching TRBD1 or TRBD2 (6 bases each). From germline, CDR1 is SQVTM and CDR2 ANQGSEA. CDR3 length equals 14 residues. V was shortened by 3 bases and J by 5 bases, with 13 bases between the two germline ends. Here the CDR3 reads CSVDSGAGTGELFF. CDR3 bases: TGCAGCGTTGATTCGGGGGCGGGTACCGGGGAGCTGTTTTTT.

V and J are TRBV4-2 and TRBJ1-2, with TRBD1 matching 7 bases. With V trimmed by 1 base and J by 4 bases, 12 bases remained unmatched. The CDR3 consists of 17 residues. CDR1 is LGHNA, CDR2 YNFKEQ, per germline. CDR3 in DNA: TGTGCCAGCAGCCAAGCCCGGGACAGCACTCCGGGCTATGGCTACACCTTC. This translates into CASSQARDSTPGYGYTF.

The rearrangement joins TRBV13 to TRBJ2-2; TRBD1 aligns across 7 bases. The germline V gene has CDR1 PRHDT and CDR2 FYEKMQ (reference sequence). The CDR3 runs 14 residues. V was pared by 3 bases and J by 5 bases, with 3 bases of the junction left unmatched. CDR3 sequence (DNA): TGTGCCAGCAGCTTGGGACAGCCTACCGGGGAGCTGTTTTTT. It translates to CASSLGQPTGELFF.

This clone has just a few counts. Other DNA sequences in this specimen translate into the identical CDR3. This sequence joins TRBV13 and TRBJ2-2, with D perhaps TRBD1 (5 bases). Germline CDR1 PRHDT, CDR2 FYEKMQ (reference sequence). V shed 4 bases and J shed 5 bases, with 8 bases lying between them. The CDR3 loop spans 13 amino acids. In DNA, the CDR3 is TGTGCCAGCAGCTCATACAGGACCGGGGAGCTGTTTTTT. It is translated as CASSSYRTGELFF.

This chain links TRBV30 with TRBJ1-1; unclear D gene. Germline CDR1 reads GTSNPN; CDR2 reads SVGIG (reference sequence). Trimming removed 4 bases from V and 0 bases from J, with 15 bases in between. The CDR3 totals 15 residues. CDR3 nucleotide sequence: TGTGCCTGGACCACCGCCCGCCCAATGAACACTGAAGCTTTCTTT. Amino acids: CAWTTARPMNTEAFF.